This T cell receptor (beta chain) was sequenced in a study of PD-1 blockade in classical Hodgkin lymphoma. Looking at the study overall: Every 2 weeks, patients got 3 mg/kg intravenous nivolumab. The study's findings and limits: Relative to healthy donors, newly diagnosed patients reportedly had lower baseline TCR diversity, which was reported as lower still in relapsed/refractory patients. Before treatment, complete responders showed about the same diversity as newly diagnosed patients.

Germline loops: CDR1 MNHNS, CDR2 SASEGT. This CDR3 spans 13 amino acids. Regarding this clone: The antigen remains undetermined. Relative to the germline gene, one junction end is altered; a read error may explain this.

Brentuximab vedotin exposure varied among the patients, all of whom had relapsed after autologous stem cell transplantation. Classification of best responses gave complete response, partial response or progressive disease. Assay: immunoSEQ multiplex PCR; the TCRdb copy retains only in-frame clones and omits some. The sample holds some 150,000 clones, approximately 81% seen once. The TCR originated in a human donor with classical Hodgkin lymphoma. Sequences were derived from peripheral blood mononuclear cells (PBMCs), sampled before the second cycle of nivolumab. The chain couples TRBV6-1 to TRBJ2-3; no clear D gene. In DNA form, the CDR3 reads TGTGCCAGCAGTGACGCGGTGCGTGCTAGAAGGCTCTTT. The encoded protein is CASSDAVRARRLF.